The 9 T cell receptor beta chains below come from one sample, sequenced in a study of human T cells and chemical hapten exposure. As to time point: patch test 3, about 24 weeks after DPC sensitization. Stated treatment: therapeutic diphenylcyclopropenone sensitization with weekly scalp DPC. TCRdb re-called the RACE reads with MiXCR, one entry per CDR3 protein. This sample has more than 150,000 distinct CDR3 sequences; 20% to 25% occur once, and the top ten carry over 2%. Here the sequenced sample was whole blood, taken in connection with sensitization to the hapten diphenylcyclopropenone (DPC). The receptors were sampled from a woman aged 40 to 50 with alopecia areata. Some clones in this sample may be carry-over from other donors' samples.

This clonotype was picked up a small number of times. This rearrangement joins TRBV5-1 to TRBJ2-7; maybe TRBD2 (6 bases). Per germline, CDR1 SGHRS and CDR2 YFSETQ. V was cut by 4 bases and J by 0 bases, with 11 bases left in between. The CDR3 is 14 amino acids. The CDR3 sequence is CASSPGTLSYEQYF. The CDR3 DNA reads TGCGCCAGCAGCCCCGGGACTCTCTCCTACGAGCAGTACTTC. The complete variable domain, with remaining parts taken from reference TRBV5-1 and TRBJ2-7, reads KAGVTQTPRYLIKTRGQQVTLSCSPISGHRSVSWYQQTPGQGLQFLFEYFSETQRNKGNFPGRFSGRQFSNSRSEMNVSTLELGDSALYLCASSPGTLSYEQYFGPGTRLTVT.

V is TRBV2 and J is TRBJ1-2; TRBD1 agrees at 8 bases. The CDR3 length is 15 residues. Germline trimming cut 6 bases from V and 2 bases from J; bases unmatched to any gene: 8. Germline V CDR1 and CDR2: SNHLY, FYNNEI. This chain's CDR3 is CASSRGQGLNYGYTF. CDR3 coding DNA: TGTGCCAGCAGCCGCGGACAGGGCCTGAACTATGGCTACACCTTC.

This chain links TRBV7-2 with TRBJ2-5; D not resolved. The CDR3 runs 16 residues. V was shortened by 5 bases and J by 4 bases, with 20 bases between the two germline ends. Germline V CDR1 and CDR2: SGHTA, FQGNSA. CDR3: CASSPNPLVIAETQYF. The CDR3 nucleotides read TGTGCCAGCAGCCCAAACCCGCTAGTCATTGCAGAGACCCAGTACTTC.

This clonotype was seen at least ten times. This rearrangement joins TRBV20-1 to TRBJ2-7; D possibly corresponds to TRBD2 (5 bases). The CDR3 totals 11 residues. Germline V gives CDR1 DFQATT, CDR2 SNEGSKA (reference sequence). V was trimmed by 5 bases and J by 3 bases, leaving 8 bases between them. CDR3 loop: CSAGRDYEQYF. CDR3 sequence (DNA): TGCAGTGCTGGCCGGGACTACGAGCAGTACTTC.

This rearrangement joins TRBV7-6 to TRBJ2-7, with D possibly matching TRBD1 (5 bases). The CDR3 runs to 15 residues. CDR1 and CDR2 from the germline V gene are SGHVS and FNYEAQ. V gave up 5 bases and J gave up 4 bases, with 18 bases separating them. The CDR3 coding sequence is TGTGCCAGCAGCCGCGCGCAGGGCTGGGGTTACGAGCAGTACTTC. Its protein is CASSRAQGWGYEQYF.

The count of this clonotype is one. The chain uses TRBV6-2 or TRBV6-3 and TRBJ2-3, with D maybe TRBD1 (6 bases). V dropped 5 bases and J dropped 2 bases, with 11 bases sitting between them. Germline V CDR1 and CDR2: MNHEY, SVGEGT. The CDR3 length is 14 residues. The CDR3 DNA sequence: TGTGCCAGCAGTGTCCAGGGGAACACAGATACGCAGTATTTT. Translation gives CASSVQGNTDTQYF.

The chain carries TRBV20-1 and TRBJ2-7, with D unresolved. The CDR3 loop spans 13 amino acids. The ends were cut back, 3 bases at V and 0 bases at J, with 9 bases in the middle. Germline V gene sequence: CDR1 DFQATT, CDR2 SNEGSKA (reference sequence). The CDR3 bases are TGCAGTGCTAGGGAGCGTCGCTCCTACGAGCAGTACTTC. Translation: CSARERRSYEQYF.

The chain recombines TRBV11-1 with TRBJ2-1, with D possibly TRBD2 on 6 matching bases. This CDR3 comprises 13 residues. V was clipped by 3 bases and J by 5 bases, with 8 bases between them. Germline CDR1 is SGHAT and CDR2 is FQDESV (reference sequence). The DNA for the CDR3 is TGTGCCAGCAGCTTGGGGAGGCACAATGAGCAGTTCTTC. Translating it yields CASSLGRHNEQFF.

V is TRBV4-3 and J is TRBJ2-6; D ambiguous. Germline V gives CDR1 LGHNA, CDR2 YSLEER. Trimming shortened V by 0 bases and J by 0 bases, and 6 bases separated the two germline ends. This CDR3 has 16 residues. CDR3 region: CASSQDGTSGANVLTF. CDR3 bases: TGCGCCAGCAGCCAAGATGGCACCTCTGGGGCCAACGTCCTGACTTTC.